This record looks at one T cell receptor beta chain sequence and its context. The CDR3 length is 14 residues. The V gene's germline CDR1 is LGHNA and CDR2 YSLEER. Germline trimming cut 2 bases from V and 8 bases from J; bases unmatched to any gene: 1. The sample originates from a study of T cells in localized non-small cell lung cancer. The data were produced by immunoSEQ multiplex PCR, yet TCRdb's version contains in-frame clones alone and is incomplete. The profile covers about 59,000 clones, with about 89% appearing a single time and roughly 21% taken by the ten largest. The origin of this receptor is a man aged 35 to 70 with stage I lung adenocarcinoma. Sequencing used peripheral blood, obtained before any cancer treatment. V usage is TRBV4-3 and J usage is TRBJ2-1, with 12 bases aligning to TRBD2. DNA of the CDR3: TGCGCCAGCAGCCAACTAGCGGGAGGGGATGAGCAGTTCTTC. Encoded protein: CASSQLAGGDEQFF.